These 10 T cell receptor beta chains were sequenced from one sample in a study of OX40 agonist ivuxolimab in advanced cancers. This table comes from immunoSEQ multiplex PCR, and its TCRdb copy is limited to in-frame clones, with some not included. The repertoire holds more than 35,000 clones, with around four fifths as singletons. Sequences were derived from CD4+ or CD8+ T cells sorted from blood, sampled in a trial of the OX40 agonist ivuxolimab. These TCRs come from an adult with an advanced solid tumor such as melanoma, head and neck, liver or kidney cancer.

The chain uses TRBV5-4 and TRBJ1-1; D ambiguous. CDR1 is SGHNT and CDR2 is YYREEE in the germline V gene (reference sequence). V shed 1 base and J shed 5 bases, with 9 bases lying between them. This CDR3 contains 13 residues. CDR3 protein: CASSLISRTEAFF. CDR3 sequence (DNA): TGTGCCAGCAGCTTGATCTCGAGGACTGAAGCTTTCTTT.

This chain uses TRBV30 with TRBJ1-1, with TRBD1 matching 8 bases. Trimming cost V 1 base and J 2 bases; bases outside gene matches: 6. The CDR3 totals 15 residues. Per the germline V gene, CDR1 is GTSNPN and CDR2 is SVGIG (reference sequence). The CDR3 sequence is CAWSAPDRGNTEAFF. The CDR3 DNA reads TGTGCCTGGAGTGCCCCCGACAGGGGTAACACTGAAGCTTTCTTT.

This sequence joins TRBV30 and TRBJ2-1; 8 nucleotides align to TRBD2. CDR1 GTSNPN and CDR2 SVGIG come from the germline V gene (reference sequence). The CDR3 consists of 14 residues. The junction had 6 bases not matched to a gene; V was cut back by 2 bases and J by 6 bases. CDR3 in DNA: TGTGCCTGGAGTCGGAGCGGGGGAATCAATGAGCAGTTCTTC. Amino acid sequence: CAWSRSGGINEQFF.

V and J are TRBV30 and TRBJ2-3; TRBD2 agrees at 13 bases. Germline CDR1 and CDR2: GTSNPN and SVGIG (reference sequence). The CDR3 runs 14 residues. V was pared by 3 bases and J by 5 bases, with 2 bases of the junction left unmatched. CDR3 coding DNA: TGTGCCTGGAGGACTAGCGGGGGGTTAGATACGCAGTATTTT. Its translation: CAWRTSGGLDTQYF.

The chain joins TRBV5-1 to TRBJ2-2; TRBD2 might be the D (5 bases). This CDR3 contains 13 residues. From germline, CDR1 is SGHRS and CDR2 YFSETQ. V lost 2 bases and J lost 5, with 7 bases in between. The CDR3 loop is CASSFRETGELFF. CDR3 bases: TGCGCCAGCAGCTTTAGGGAGACCGGGGAGCTGTTTTTT.

J is TRBJ2-3 and V is TRBV6-1, with 7 positions matching TRBD2. The CDR3 sequence is 15 residues long. Germline trimming cut 7 bases from V and 4 bases from J; bases unmatched to any gene: 11. CDR1 is MNHNS and CDR2 is SASEGT in the germline V gene. The CDR3 here is CASTAGGSAPDTQYF. In nucleotides, the CDR3 is TGTGCCAGCACCGCTGGCGGGAGCGCCCCAGATACGCAGTATTTT.

The CDR3 DNA follows: TGTGCCAGCAGCCCCCGACAGGTTAACTATGGCTACACCTTC. Translating it yields CASSPRQVNYGYTF. The chain is built from TRBV9 and TRBJ1-2, with D maybe TRBD1 (6 bases). Trimming left V 4 bases short and J 1 base short, with 11 bases between. Germline-derived CDR1 and CDR2 are SGDLS and YYNGEE. The CDR3 totals 14 residues.

The rearrangement uses TRBV27 and TRBJ2-5, with a tentative D call TRBD1 (8 bases). CDR1 and CDR2 (germline): MNHEY, SMNVEV (reference sequence). The V end was cut by 2 bases, the J end by 4 bases, with 14 bases between. CDR3 length: 15 residues. CDR3 in DNA: TGTGCCAGCAGTTTAACAGGGGGGAGGGGAGAGACCCAGTACTTC. Translation: CASSLTGGRGETQYF.

A single count supports this clone. CDR3 in amino acids: CASSLGRGTNEKLFF. The CDR3 nucleotides read TGCGCCAGCAGCTTGGGCAGGGGAACTAATGAAAAACTGTTTTTT. The chain uses TRBV5-1 and TRBJ1-4; possibly TRBD1 for D (6 bases). CDR1 SGHRS and CDR2 YFSETQ come from the germline V gene. V lost 0 bases and J lost 1, with 7 bases in between. CDR3 size: 15 residues.

The V gene is TRBV19, the J gene TRBJ1-5; D perhaps matches TRBD1 (6 bases). The V end was cut by 8 bases, the J end by 0 bases, with 23 bases between. The CDR3 runs to 18 residues. Germline-derived CDR1 and CDR2 are LNHDA and SQIVND (reference sequence). The chain's CDR3 is CASVRRGGDTYSNQPQHF. CDR3 nucleotide sequence: TGTGCCAGTGTCCGAAGAGGCGGGGACACCTATAGCAATCAGCCCCAGCATTTT.